This record looks at one T cell receptor (beta chain) sequence and its context. These data belong to a study of long-term antiretroviral therapy in people with HIV. The CDR3 is 16 amino acids. At survey level, the immunoSEQ assay was run in its v3.0 version. Data came from immunoSEQ multiplex PCR; TCRdb stores just in-frame clones and leaves some out. The data hold more than 25,000 clones, with roughly 92% observed a single time. This receptor was taken from a man between 18 and 29 years old with HIV. This material consisted of unsorted PBMCs, taken 3.1 years after starting antiretroviral therapy. The rearrangement links TRBV21-1 to TRBJ2-4; the table's D call, TRBD1, has no DNA check behind it. TRBV21-1 is a listed pseudogene. The CDR3 sequence is CASSKVAGLAKNIQYF. The CDR3 DNA follows: TGTGCCAGCAGCAAAGTGGCAGGCCTAGCCAAAAACATTCAGTACTTC.